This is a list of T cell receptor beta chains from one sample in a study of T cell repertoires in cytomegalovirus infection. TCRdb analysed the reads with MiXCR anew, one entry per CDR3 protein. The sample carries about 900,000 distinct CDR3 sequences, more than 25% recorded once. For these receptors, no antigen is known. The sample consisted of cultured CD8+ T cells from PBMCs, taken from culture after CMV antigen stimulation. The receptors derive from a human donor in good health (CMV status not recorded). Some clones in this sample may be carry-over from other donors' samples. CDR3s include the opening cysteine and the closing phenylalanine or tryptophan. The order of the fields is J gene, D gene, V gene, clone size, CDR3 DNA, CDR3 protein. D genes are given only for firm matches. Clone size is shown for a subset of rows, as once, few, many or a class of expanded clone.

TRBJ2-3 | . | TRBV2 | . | TGTGCCACTCCGAAAAGTGGGACTCCCAGAGATACGCAGTATTTT | CATPKSGTPRDTQYF
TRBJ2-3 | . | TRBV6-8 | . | TGTGCCAGCAGTTGGGACATCAATCCTCTTCCTGAGGCAGATACGCAGTATTTT | CASSWDINPLPEADTQYF
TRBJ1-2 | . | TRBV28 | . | TGTGCCAGCAGGTCCCTGACAGGAACTAACTATGGCTACACCTTC | CASRSLTGTNYGYTF
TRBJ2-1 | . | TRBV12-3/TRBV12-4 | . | TGTGCCAGCAGTTTCCGGGACAAGTACAATGAGCAGTTCTTC | CASSFRDKYNEQFF
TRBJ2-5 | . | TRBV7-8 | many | TGTGCCAGCAGCTTAAAAACGGCCGGAGAGACCCAGTACTTC | CASSLKTAGETQYF
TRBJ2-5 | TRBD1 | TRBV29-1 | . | TGCAGCGTCCCGACAGGGGTTCGGGAGACCCAGTACTTC | CSVPTGVRETQYF
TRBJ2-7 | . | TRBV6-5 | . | TGTGCCAGCAGTTCGTTGACAGATTCCTACGAGCAGTACTTC | CASSSLTDSYEQYF
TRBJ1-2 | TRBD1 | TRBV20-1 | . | TGCAGTGCCCGCGGACAGGGGAAGAATGGCTACACCTTC | CSARGQGKNGYTF
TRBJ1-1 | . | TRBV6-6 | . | TGTGCCAGCAGCCGGGGACCGCGGGAATTATTCACTGAAGCTTTCTTT | CASSRGPRELFTEAFF
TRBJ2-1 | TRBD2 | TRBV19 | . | TGTGCCAGTAGTCCCGCCCCGGGACTAGCGGCTATCTTC | CASSPAPGLAAIF
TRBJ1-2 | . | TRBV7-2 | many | TGTGCCAGCAGCTTAGGGGCTTTTAACTATGGCTACACCTTC | CASSLGAFNYGYTF
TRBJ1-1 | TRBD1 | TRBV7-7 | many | TGTGCACAGGGGCAGAACACTGAAGCTTTCTTT | CAQGQNTEAFF
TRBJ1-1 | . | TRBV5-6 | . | TGTGCCAGCAGCACCACCCGGCGGGGAGAAAGCACTGAAGCTTTCTTT | CASSTTRRGESTEAFF
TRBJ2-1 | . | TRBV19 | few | TGTGCCAGTAGTTCACAGAGTAGCGATGAGCAGTTCTTC | CASSSQSSDEQFF
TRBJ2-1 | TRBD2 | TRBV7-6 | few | TGTGCCAGCAGCTTCGGGGGGGGTCGAGAGCTGTTCTTC | CASSFGGGRELFF
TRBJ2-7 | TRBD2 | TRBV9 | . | TGTGCCAGCAGCGTCCGGGACTATACCTACGAGCAGTACTTC | CASSVRDYTYEQYF
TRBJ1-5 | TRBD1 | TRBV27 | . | TGTGCCAGCAGAATGACAGGGGATCAGCCCCAACATTTT | CASRMTGDQPQHF
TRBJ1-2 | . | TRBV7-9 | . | TGTGCCAGCAGCTCGAGCAATAATGGCTACACCTTC | CASSSSNNGYTF